The 18 T cell receptor beta chains in this list originate from one sample, sequenced in a study of cytomegalovirus exposure and HLA in healthy donors. The PCR was carried out with 60 Vbeta primers and 13 Jbeta primers. Only in-frame clones appear in the TCRdb table, and some are missing; sequencing was by immunoSEQ multiplex PCR. The sample has under 200,000 clones; 80% to 85% are singletons. The source material was PBMCs. The receptor set was obtained from a woman aged 18-35 years in good health and CMV-seronegative.

V is TRBV7-9 and J is TRBJ2-3; 8 bases line up with TRBD2. CDR1 is SEHNR and CDR2 is FQNEAQ in the germline V gene (reference sequence). CDR3 size: 14 residues. V lost 5 bases and J lost 4; bases outside the gene matches: 5. The CDR3 here is CASSLSGIADTQYF. Written as DNA, the CDR3 is TGTGCCAGCAGCCTTAGCGGGATCGCAGATACGCAGTATTTT.

The gene calls are TRBV9 and TRBJ2-1, with TRBD2 matching over 11 bases. Trimming cost V 5 bases and J 4 bases; bases outside gene matches: 8. Germline CDR1 SGDLS, CDR2 YYNGEE. The CDR3 consists of 16 residues. In nucleotides, the CDR3 is TGTGCCAGCAGTGTAACCGGGACTAGCGGTTACAATGAGCAGTTCTTC. It translates to CASSVTGTSGYNEQFF.

This clone was detected once. CDR3 loop: CAISEPGRASDTQYF. The CDR3 nucleotides read TGTGCCATCAGTGAACCCGGGAGGGCCTCAGATACGCAGTATTTT. This rearrangement joins TRBV10-3 to TRBJ2-3, with TRBD2 identical over 8 bases. The V and J ends lost 3 bases and 4 bases, in that order; junction bases with no gene match: 6. The CDR3 totals 15 residues. The germline CDR1 and CDR2 sequences are ENHRY and SYGVKD.

This chain joins TRBV4-3 and TRBJ1-2, with TRBD1 identical over 8 bases. This CDR3 region has 12 residues. V shed 5 bases, J shed 6 bases, and the junction held 2 bases outside the gene matches. Germline V CDR1 and CDR2: LGHNA, YSLEER. CDR3 residues: CASSYRGDGYTF. CDR3 nucleotides: TGCGCCAGCAGCTACAGGGGGGATGGCTACACCTTC.

This clone was detected only once. V gene TRBV28 combines with J gene TRBJ2-5; 10 nucleotides line up with TRBD1. The J call may be faulty, since TRBJ2-7 better matches the DNA end. The germline gives CDR1 MDHEN, CDR2 SYDVKM. This CDR3 has 15 residues. The CDR3 DNA is TGTGCCAGCAGGGGGGGGGACAGGGGTCCCTACGAGCAGTACTTC. The encoded protein is CASRGGDRGPYEQYF.

This chain links TRBV5-1 with TRBJ2-5, with TRBD1 matching over 8 bases. Near its end, the DNA agrees better with TRBJ2-7, so the J call may be wrong. Germline V gives CDR1 SGHRS, CDR2 YFSETQ. This CDR3 is built from 13 residues. CDR3 sequence: CASSLTDRGEQYF. The CDR3 nucleotides read TGCGCCAGCAGCTTAACAGACAGGGGCGAGCAGTACTTC.

The chain combines TRBV11-2 with TRBJ2-7; maybe TRBD2 (6 bases). V was trimmed by 5 bases and J by 3 bases, leaving 11 bases between them. This CDR3 has 13 residues. The germline CDR1 and CDR2 sequences are SGHAT and FQNNGV. CDR3: CASSRGNNYEQYF. The DNA of the CDR3 is TGTGCCAGCAGCCGGGGGAATAACTACGAGCAGTACTTC. The whole variable domain, remainder taken from reference TRBV11-2 and TRBJ2-7, is EAGVAQSPRYKIIEKRQSVAFWCNPISGHATLYWYQQILGQGPKLLIQFQNNGVVDDSQLPKDRFSAERLKGVDSTLKIQPAKLEDSAVYLCASSRGNNYEQYFGPGTRLTVT.

The gene calls are TRBV4-2 and TRBJ2-5; D is possibly TRBD2 (6 bases). Germline CDR1 reads LGHNA; CDR2 reads YNFKEQ. The V end was cut by 5 bases, the J end by 2 bases, with 15 bases between. The CDR3 consists of 15 residues. The CDR3 DNA is TGTGCCAGCAGCAACGTAGCGGACCGTCAAGAGACCCAGTACTTC. Translation gives CASSNVADRQETQYF.

The chain combines TRBV27 with TRBJ1-5; D call uncertain. The V gene's germline CDR1 is MNHEY and CDR2 SMNVEV (reference sequence). Trimming pared 3 bases from V and 3 bases from J, leaving 9 bases between. This CDR3 region has 14 residues. Here the CDR3 DNA reads TGTGCCAGCAGTTTTCAGAGGAACAATCAGCCCCAGCATTTT. Translating gives CASSFQRNNQPQHF.

The CDR3 region has the DNA TGTGCCATCAGTGAGTCGAACCATCATTTTCAGGGTACTTTGGGGAGGAATGAAAAACTGTTTTTT. This codes for CAISESNHHFQGTLGRNEKLFF. The V and J genes are TRBV10-3 and TRBJ1-4, with D maybe TRBD1 (5 bases). V was pared by 0 bases and J by 5 bases, with 31 bases between. Germline lookup yields CDR1 ENHRY and CDR2 SYGVKD. CDR3 length: 22 residues.

The V and J genes are TRBV21-1 and TRBJ2-6; TRBD2 was called by the table and not checked on the DNA. TRBV21-1 is marked as a pseudogene. The length of the CDR3 is 16 residues. This CDR3 is CASSNSGGTGANVLTF. The CDR3 DNA sequence: TGTGCCAGCAGCAATTCCGGGGGTACTGGGGCCAACGTCCTGACTTTC.

J is TRBJ2-7 and V is TRBV6-1; no clear D gene. The germline V gene encodes CDR1 MNHNS and CDR2 SASEGT. V lost 1 base and J lost 3, with 4 bases in between. This CDR3 has 12 residues. The CDR3 nucleotides are TGTGCCAGCAGTGAAGGGGGCTACGAGCAGTACGTC. It yields the protein CASSEGGYEQYV.

The chain joins TRBV18 to TRBJ1-1, with D possibly being TRBD1 (6 bases). CDR3 length: 16 amino acids. CDR1 is KGHSH and CDR2 is LQKENI in the germline V gene. Between the trimmed V and J ends, which lost 0 bases and 4 bases, there was a span of 15 bases. CDR3 in amino acids: CASSPPSGAPFTEAFF. CDR3 nucleotides: TGTGCCAGCTCACCACCATCAGGGGCGCCTTTCACTGAAGCTTTCTTT.

V is TRBV27 and J is TRBJ2-5; 10 bases line up with TRBD2. V was pared by 6 bases and J by 4 bases, with 2 bases of the junction left unmatched. The CDR3 loop spans 13 amino acids. Germline CDR1 reads MNHEY; CDR2 reads SMNVEV (reference sequence). This CDR3 reads CASRSSGRETQYF. The CDR3 nucleotides read TGTGCCAGCAGGTCTAGCGGGAGAGAGACCCAGTACTTC.

This clone was seen a few times. The V gene is TRBV29-1, the J gene TRBJ1-1, with D uncertain. The CDR3 loop spans 12 amino acids. Trimming removed 0 bases from V and 7 bases from J, with 9 bases in between. Germline lookup yields CDR1 SQVTM and CDR2 ANQGSEA. CDR3 DNA sequence: TGCAGCGTTGAAGATGCCGAGATTGAAGCTTTCTTT. Translation gives CSVEDAEIEAFF. The full variable domain, completed using reference TRBV29-1 and TRBJ1-1, is SAVISQKPSRDICQRGTSLTIQCQVDSQVTMMFWYRQQPGQSLTLIATANQGSEATYESGFVIDKFPISRPNLTFSTLTVSNMSPEDSSIYLCSVEDAEIEAFFGQGTRLTVV.

The chain links TRBV28 to TRBJ2-7; 7 bases fit TRBD1. CDR1 MDHEN and CDR2 SYDVKM come from the germline V gene. Trimming took 5 bases from V and 3 from J; bases not matched to a gene: 7. The CDR3 is made up of 14 amino acids. For the CDR3, the DNA is TGTGCCAGCAGTACTCGACAGGGCCACTACGAGCAGTACTTC. Protein product: CASSTRQGHYEQYF.

This clone was picked up a small number of times. This rearrangement joins TRBV4-3 to TRBJ1-4, with 11 bases aligning to TRBD1. The CDR3 covers 18 residues. V gave up 3 bases and J gave up 10 bases; unmatched junction bases: 16. Germline assignment: CDR1 LGHNA and CDR2 YSLEER. The CDR3 protein is CASSQDLLSGTGGGKLFF. CDR3 sequence (DNA): TGCGCCAGCAGCCAGGACCTATTATCCGGGACAGGGGGGGGAAAACTGTTTTTT.

This chain joins TRBV4-1 and TRBJ1-6; 8 positions agree with TRBD1. Germline V gene sequence: CDR1 MGHRA, CDR2 YSYEKL. The CDR3 spans 15 residues. Trimming removed 3 bases from V and 10 bases from J; junction bases left unmatched: 8. The CDR3 nucleotides read TGCGCCAGCAGCCAGGCCCGGGACAGGCTCTCACCCCTCCACTTT. Protein product: CASSQARDRLSPLHF.